The clone carrying this T cell receptor beta chain was recorded many times. This entry belongs to a study of regulatory T cells in long-lasting Graves disease. Sample time point: newly diagnosed GD, antithyroid drugs for less than 3 months. Scientists built the TCR library using RNA that was extracted from PBMCs. The EDTA tubes were filled with 8 to 9.5 milliliters of drawn peripheral blood. To make TCR beta libraries, researchers used iRepertoire HTBI primers and Arm-PCR of CDR3 regions. TCRdb used MiXCR to reprocess the multiplex PCR reads, holding one entry per CDR3 protein. The table has over 200,000 distinct CDR3 sequences, about 18% seen once. Germline V lookup: CDR1 SGHAT, CDR2 FQNNGV. The CDR3 length is 13 residues. V shed 2 bases and J shed 11 bases, with 15 bases lying between them. In addition, the sample was reused for a study of T cells in Graves' hyperthyroidism and ophthalmopathy. That source adds: Stable Graves' hyperthyroidism denoted no ophthalmopathy progression over 18 months.

The source material was peripheral blood mononuclear cells (PBMCs), sampled at new diagnosis, from a patient treated with antithyroid drugs. The rearrangement links TRBV11-2 to TRBJ1-1, with a tentative D call TRBD1 (5 bases). The TCR sequence derives from a woman in her thirties with Graves disease. The CDR3 loop reads CASSLLWGEAAFF. CDR3 bases: TGTGCCAGCAGCTTATTGTGGGGGGAGGCGGCTTTCTTT. The full variable domain, with the rest looked up from reference TRBV11-2 and TRBJ1-1, is EAGVAQSPRYKIIEKRQSVAFWCNPISGHATLYWYQQILGQGPKLLIQFQNNGVVDDSQLPKDRFSAERLKGVDSTLKIQPAKLEDSAVYLCASSLLWGEAAFFGQGTRLTVV.